This T cell receptor beta chain comes out of a study of T cell changes during pregnancy in multiple sclerosis. Assay: immunoSEQ multiplex PCR; the TCRdb copy retains only in-frame clones and omits some. This repertoire shows about 44,000 clones, around 92% found once; its top ten account for over 0.5%. The CDR3 is 12 amino acids. The germline gives CDR1 ENHRY, CDR2 SYGVKD. Trimming removed 6 bases at V and 6 bases at J, with 11 bases between. This chain joins TRBV10-3 and TRBJ1-2; possibly TRBD1 for D (6 bases). The sample was CD4+ T cells from peripheral blood mononuclear cells, taken in the third trimester of pregnancy. The receptor was derived from a female donor with multiple sclerosis, enrolled in a pregnancy study. CDR3 sequence reads: CAISFRQDGYTF. The CDR3 DNA reads as TGTGCCATCAGCTTCCGACAGGATGGCTACACCTTC.